What follows is one T cell receptor beta chain and its context. Per the authors' pipeline: Estimated nucleated cell counts came from reference gene primer amplification. Profiled with immunoSEQ multiplex PCR; TCRdb holds only in-frame clones, not every one. For V, J and clone size, that table is used; D and trimming come from the DNA. The sample consists of 200,000 to 250,000 clones, around nine tenths of them appearing once. These data belong to a study of blood T cell repertoires in COVID-19. Study-level information: Samples came from the United States, Italy and Spain, spanning acute and convalescent COVID-19. T cells, B-cell-depleted T cells, or PBMCs supplied cDNA or gDNA.

The V gene end was trimmed by 3 bases and the J gene end by 0 bases; junction bases not matched to a gene: 4. The CDR3 has 15 amino acids. Germline assignment: CDR1 LNHDA and CDR2 SQIVND (reference sequence). The chain combines TRBV19 with TRBJ1-1, with 7 bases identical to TRBD1. Sequenced sample: peripheral blood. The source of this sequence is a woman in her sixties with acute or convalescent COVID-19. The CDR3, as DNA: TGTGCCAGTAGTATCCGGACAGGCATGAACACTGAAGCTTTCTTT. Its protein product is CASSIRTGMNTEAFF. Filled out from reference TRBV19 and TRBJ1-1, the complete variable domain reads DGGITQSPKYLFRKEGQNVTLSCEQNLNHDAMYWYRQDPGQGLRLIYYSQIVNDFQKGDIAEGYSVSREKKESFPLTVTSAQKNPTAFYLCASSIRTGMNTEAFFGQGTRLTVV.